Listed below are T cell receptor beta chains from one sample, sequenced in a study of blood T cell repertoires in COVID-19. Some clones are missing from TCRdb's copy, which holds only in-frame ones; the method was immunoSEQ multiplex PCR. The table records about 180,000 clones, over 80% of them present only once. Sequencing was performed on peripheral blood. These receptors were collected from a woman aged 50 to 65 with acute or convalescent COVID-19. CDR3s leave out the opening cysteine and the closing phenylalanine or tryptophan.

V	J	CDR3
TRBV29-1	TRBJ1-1	SVEEGLTGMGTEAF
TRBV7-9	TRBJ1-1	ASSRPLGANTEAF
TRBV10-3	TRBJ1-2	AISTGVGNYGYT
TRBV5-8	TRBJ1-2	ASSLGVFSAGDGYT
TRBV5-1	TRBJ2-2	ASTRTQGGTGELF
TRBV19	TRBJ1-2	ASSDTVGYT
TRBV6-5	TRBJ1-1	ASSRKPGQGTEAF
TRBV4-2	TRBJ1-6	ASSQVRGDSPLH
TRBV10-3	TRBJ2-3	AISDPRGEETDTQY
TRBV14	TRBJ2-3	ASSQFRQGTDTQY
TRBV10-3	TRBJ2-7	AVAGDRSYEQY
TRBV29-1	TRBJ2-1	SARRLAGVYNEQF
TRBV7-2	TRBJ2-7	ASSKTSGSYEQY
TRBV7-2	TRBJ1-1	ASSLGQGMVAEAF
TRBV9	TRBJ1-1	ASSRGQNTEAF
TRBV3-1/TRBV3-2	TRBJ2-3	ASSQVLKGGLWDTQY
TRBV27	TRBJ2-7	ASSSGASPYEQY
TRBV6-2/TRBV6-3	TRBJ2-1	ASSDPGVRLNNEQF
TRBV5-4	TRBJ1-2	ASSLGQGNT
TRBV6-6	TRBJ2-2	ASSYSAGTNTGELF
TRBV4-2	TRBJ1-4	ASSQGQSNEKLF
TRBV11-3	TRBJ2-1	ASSGATGHYNEQF
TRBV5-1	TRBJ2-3	ASSPGGSGIKDTQY
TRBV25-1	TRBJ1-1	ASSATGNTEAF
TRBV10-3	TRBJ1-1	AISESSRQGETEAF
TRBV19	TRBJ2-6	ASSVTPPRSGANVLT
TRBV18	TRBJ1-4	ASSPRAGWDEKLF
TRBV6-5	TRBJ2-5	ASRRAVLETQY
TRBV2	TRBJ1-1	ASSTGWTEAF
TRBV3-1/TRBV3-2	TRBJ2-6	ASSQDSSGASGANVLT
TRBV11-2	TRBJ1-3	ASSFGQTSLY
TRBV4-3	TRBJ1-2	ASSQSPGGSMSYT
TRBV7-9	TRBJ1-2	ASSSGAGYT
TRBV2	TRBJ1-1	ASSRQFMNTEAF
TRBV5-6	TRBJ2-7	ASARAASGFSYEQY
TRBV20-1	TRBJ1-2	SASSGTNYGYT
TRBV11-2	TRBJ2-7	ASSFSPRYEQY
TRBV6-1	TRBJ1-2	ASSEPRTGTYGYT
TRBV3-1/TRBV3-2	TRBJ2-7	ASNPGQGYEQY
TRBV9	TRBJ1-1	ASSVDTSGLAEAF